Listed below are T cell receptor beta chains from one sample, sequenced in a study of T-cell reconstitution after alpha-beta-depleted transplantation in children. One entry per CDR3 protein, called by TCRdb with MiXCR from the PCR reads. The sample gives 250,000 or so distinct CDR3 sequences, about 24% of which show up once; about 5% is in the top ten. The material was PBMCs, mostly from graft donor cells, obtained 360 days after TCRalphabeta/CD19-depleted stem cell transplant. The receptors stem from a female patient aged 2-9 years who had a stem cell transplant for congenital amegakaryocytic thrombocytopenia, so the T cells may come from the graft donor. The CDR3 runs from the conserved cysteine through the conserved F or W. A D gene is named only where the DNA matches it firmly. Where a row states a size, it is once, few, many or the class of an expanded clone; other rows omit it.

clone_size j_call d_call v_call cdr3_aa cdr3_nt
NA TRBJ2-7 TRBD1 TRBV7-9 CASSFSGGKSYEQYF TGTGCCAGCAGCTTTTCAGGGGGTAAATCCTACGAGCAGTACTTC
few TRBJ2-5 NA TRBV13 CASSPIRGETQYF TGTGCCAGCAGCCCCATAAGAGGGGAGACCCAGTACTTC
few TRBJ2-7 TRBD2 TRBV12-3/TRBV12-4 CASSSVTGTPTSGGAYEQYF TGTGCCAGCAGTTCAGTTACCGGGACACCGACTAGCGGGGGGGCCTACGAGCAGTACTTC
few TRBJ2-5 TRBD2 TRBV28 CASDGPGLVVRETQYF TGTGCCAGCGACGGTCCGGGACTAGTAGTCCGGGAGACCCAGTACTTC
few TRBJ1-4 NA TRBV7-2 CASSLVTGQEKLFF TGTGCCAGCAGCTTAGTAACAGGGCAAGAAAAACTGTTTTTT
few TRBJ1-4 NA TRBV27 CASSPPGRGREKLFF TGTGCCAGCAGCCCCCCGGGAAGGGGAAGGGAAAAACTGTTTTTT
few TRBJ2-1 NA TRBV15 CATKVRDPYNEQFF TGTGCCACAAAAGTCAGGGACCCCTACAATGAGCAGTTCTTC
NA TRBJ2-3 NA TRBV3-1 CASSHGTTDTQYF TGTGCCAGCAGCCACGGGACCACAGATACGCAGTATTTT
once TRBJ1-4 NA TRBV19 CASSMMTVNEKLFF TGTGCCAGTAGTATGATGACAGTTAATGAAAAACTGTTTTTT
few TRBJ1-1 NA TRBV7-6 CASSYWTGMNTEAFF TGTGCCAGCAGCTACTGGACCGGTATGAACACTGAAGCTTTCTTT
few TRBJ1-3 NA TRBV29-1 CSVVRLTGNTIYF TGCAGCGTTGTCCGATTAACTGGAAACACCATATATTTT
few TRBJ2-3 NA TRBV4-1 CASSQVDAPGRTDTQYF TGCGCCAGCAGCCAAGTCGATGCGCCAGGTCGCACAGATACGCAGTATTTT
NA TRBJ2-1 NA TRBV7-2 CASSLGAGPFNEQFF TGTGCCAGCAGCTTAGGGGCGGGGCCCTTTAATGAGCAGTTCTTC
NA TRBJ2-7 NA TRBV7-9 CASSLNLKETSYEQYF TGTGCCAGCAGCTTAAACCTTAAAGAAACCTCCTACGAGCAGTACTTC
NA TRBJ2-7 NA TRBV11-1 CASSLRDLSYEQYF TGTGCCAGCAGCCTACGGGACTTATCCTACGAGCAGTACTTC
many TRBJ2-2 NA TRBV9 CASSVVSGWTGELFF TGTGCCAGCAGCGTAGTAAGCGGTTGGACCGGGGAGCTGTTTTTT
NA TRBJ2-1 NA TRBV12-5 CASGLGDPLEQFF TGTGCTAGTGGTTTGGGGGACCCACTGGAGCAGTTCTTC
few TRBJ2-7 NA TRBV20-1 CSASYINYEQYF TGCAGTGCTAGCTATATCAACTACGAGCAGTACTTC
few TRBJ2-3 TRBD2 TRBV10-3 CAISVESGGVGTDTQYF TGTGCCATCAGTGTAGAAAGCGGGGGAGTCGGCACAGATACGCAGTATTTT
NA TRBJ2-7 NA TRBV27 CASSLSALQGSAYEQYF TGTGCCAGCAGTTTATCCGCCCTACAGGGCTCCGCCTACGAGCAGTACTTC
NA TRBJ1-4 NA TRBV6-1 CASSEVVGGREKLFF TGTGCCAGCAGTGAAGTTGTCGGGGGGAGGGAAAAACTGTTTTTT
NA TRBJ2-7 NA TRBV7-6 CASSPGPRPYEQYF TGTGCCAGCAGCCCTGGACCACGACCCTACGAGCAGTACTTC
NA TRBJ1-6 TRBD1 TRBV7-2 CASSTGQASPLHF TGTGCCAGCAGCACAGGACAGGCTTCACCCCTCCACTTT
NA TRBJ2-1 NA TRBV14 CASSQLVGDEQFF TGTGCCAGCAGCCAGCTAGTAGGAGATGAGCAGTTCTTC
once TRBJ2-7 TRBD2 TRBV18 CASSPAGGPDEQYF TGTGCCAGCTCACCGGCGGGAGGGCCTGATGAGCAGTACTTC
NA TRBJ2-1 TRBD2 TRBV11-1 CASSLGFGRANNEQFF TGTGCCAGCAGCTTAGGTTTCGGGAGGGCCAATAATGAGCAGTTCTTC
NA TRBJ2-1 TRBD2 TRBV2 CASSVVSGRYNEQFF TGTGCCAGCAGTGTCGTAAGCGGGAGGTACAATGAGCAGTTCTTC
NA TRBJ2-1 NA TRBV15 CATSRDWGAGYEQFF TGTGCCACCAGCAGAGATTGGGGGGCCGGGTATGAGCAGTTCTTC
few TRBJ2-7 TRBD1 TRBV11-2 CASSLAGTGVEQYF TGTGCCAGCAGCTTAGCCGGGACAGGGGTCGAGCAGTACTTC
NA TRBJ1-2 NA TRBV6-1 CACGSNRDGNYGYTF TGTGCCTGCGGGTCCAACAGGGACGGAAACTATGGCTACACCTTC
NA TRBJ1-4 NA TRBV28 CASSLSSDEKLFF TGTGCCAGCAGTTTATCATCGGACGAAAAACTGTTTTTT
NA TRBJ2-3 TRBD2 TRBV28 CASSLWLAEVLRTDTKYF TGTGCCAGCAGTTTATGGCTAGCGGAAGTCTTACGCACAGATACGAAGTATTTT
medium-sized TRBJ2-5 NA TRBV5-5 CASSFEQETQYF TGTGCCAGCAGCTTTGAGCAAGAGACCCAGTACTTC
NA TRBJ1-6 TRBD1 TRBV27 CASSLWTGNSPLHF TGTGCCAGCAGTTTATGGACAGGGAATTCACCCCTCCACTTT
few TRBJ1-1 TRBD1 TRBV20-1 CSAKSPGTGVNTEAFF TGCAGTGCTAAGAGTCCCGGGACAGGGGTGAACACTGAAGCTTTCTTT
NA TRBJ2-1 NA TRBV5-1 CASSLRLLHEQFF TGCGCCAGCAGCCTACGCTTACTCCATGAGCAGTTCTTC
once TRBJ1-2 NA TRBV7-9 CASSAILEGQGYGYTF TGTGCCAGCAGCGCTATATTAGAGGGGCAAGGCTATGGCTACACCTTC
NA TRBJ1-2 NA TRBV11-2 CASSFRGANYGYTF TGTGCCAGCAGCTTTCGGGGAGCTAACTATGGCTACACCTTC
NA TRBJ1-1 NA TRBV11-2 CASSSTGLGTEAFF TGTGCCAGCAGCTCGACGGGGCTAGGGACTGAAGCTTTCTTT
NA TRBJ2-7 TRBD1 TRBV7-9 CASSSDRGPFYEQYF TGTGCCAGCAGCTCTGACAGGGGGCCGTTCTACGAGCAGTACTTC
few TRBJ2-2 TRBD1 TRBV25-1 CASSLLDRDTGELFF TGTGCCAGCAGTTTGCTCGACAGGGACACCGGGGAGCTGTTTTTT
NA TRBJ2-2 NA TRBV20-1 CSARGDTGELFF TGCAGTGCTAGAGGGGACACCGGGGAGCTGTTTTTT
few TRBJ2-3 TRBD1 TRBV10-3 CAINPGQSTDTQYF TGTGCCATCAACCCGGGACAGTCCACAGATACGCAGTATTTT
NA TRBJ2-1 NA TRBV5-8 CASSFFLWEVHYNEQFF TGTGCCAGCAGCTTTTTCCTCTGGGAGGTCCATTACAATGAGCAGTTCTTC
NA TRBJ2-1 TRBD2 TRBV6-1 CASSESRGAYNEQFF TGTGCCAGCAGTGAGTCGCGGGGGGCCTACAATGAGCAGTTCTTC
NA TRBJ2-1 NA TRBV20-1 CSAYGGASYNEQFF TGCAGTGCGTACGGGGGCGCGTCCTACAATGAGCAGTTCTTC
few TRBJ2-2 NA TRBV12-3/TRBV12-4 CASRRDPGATGELFF TGTGCCAGCAGAAGGGACCCGGGCGCAACCGGGGAGCTGTTTTTT
few TRBJ1-3 NA TRBV10-1 CASTLGPGNTIYF TGCGCCAGCACCCTTGGGCCCGGAAACACCATATATTTT
many TRBJ1-1 TRBD1 TRBV29-1 CSVGPFDRGAFF TGCAGCGTTGGGCCTTTTGACAGGGGAGCTTTCTTT
NA TRBJ2-1 NA TRBV5-1 CASSLVLGAEQFF TGCGCCAGCAGCTTGGTGCTCGGGGCGGAGCAGTTCTTC
NA TRBJ2-5 TRBD2 TRBV4-3 CASSQDLLAEQETQYF TGCGCCAGCAGCCAAGATTTACTAGCGGAACAAGAGACCCAGTACTTC
many TRBJ2-3 TRBD1 TRBV5-5 CASSYTGTGGSDTQYF TGTGCCAGCAGCTATACCGGGACAGGGGGCTCCGATACGCAGTATTTT
NA TRBJ1-1 TRBD1 TRBV5-1 CASSSGTGGSVRLNTEAFF TGCGCCAGCAGCTCCGGGACAGGGGGCTCTGTTAGATTAAACACTGAAGCTTTCTTT
few TRBJ2-1 NA TRBV25-1 CASSETRPSPRFF TGTGCCAGCAGTGAGACCCGCCCTAGCCCCCGGTTCTTC